The rows below give T cell receptor beta chains drawn from one sample of a study of blood T cell repertoires in COVID-19. Assay used: immunoSEQ multiplex PCR; TCRdb lists only in-frame clones, some missing. The table includes 190,000 or so clones, roughly 85% detected once. Sequenced: PBMCs or T cells enriched from blood (not recorded which). These TCRs come from a man between 35 and 55 years old who had recovered from COVID-19. CDR3s include the opening cysteine and the closing phenylalanine or tryptophan. The order of the fields is CDR3 length, J gene, V gene, clone size, D gene, CDR3 protein, CDR3 DNA. A D gene is named only where the DNA matches it firmly. Clone size appears in some rows only: once, few, many, or a class for an expanded clone.

cdr3_length: 15
j_call: TRBJ2-5
v_call: TRBV10-3
clone_size: .
d_call: TRBD1
cdr3_aa: CAISGTGGPQETQYF
cdr3_nt: TGTGCCATCAGTGGGACAGGGGGTCCACAAGAGACCCAGTACTTC

cdr3_length: 15
j_call: TRBJ1-2
v_call: TRBV18
clone_size: .
d_call: TRBD1
cdr3_aa: CASSPKTGYAYGYTF
cdr3_nt: TGTGCCAGCTCACCTAAGACAGGGTACGCCTATGGCTACACCTTC

cdr3_length: 13
j_call: TRBJ2-7
v_call: TRBV3-1/TRBV3-2
clone_size: .
d_call: TRBD1
cdr3_aa: CASSQATGQALYF
cdr3_nt: TGTGCCAGCAGCCAAGCCACGGGACAGGCCCTGTACTTC

cdr3_length: 16
j_call: TRBJ1-4
v_call: TRBV4-1
clone_size: .
d_call: TRBD1
cdr3_aa: CASSQDRTGGWEKLFF
cdr3_nt: TGCGCCAGCAGCCAAGATAGGACAGGGGGTTGGGAAAAACTGTTTTTT

cdr3_length: 12
j_call: TRBJ1-2
v_call: TRBV9
clone_size: .
d_call: .
cdr3_aa: CASSVVRGGYTF
cdr3_nt: TGTGCCAGCAGCGTAGTTAGGGGCGGCTACACCTTC

cdr3_length: 14
j_call: TRBJ1-1
v_call: TRBV27
clone_size: .
d_call: .
cdr3_aa: CASSFQGRGTEAFF
cdr3_nt: TGTGCCAGCAGTTTCCAGGGTCGTGGGACTGAAGCTTTCTTT

cdr3_length: 14
j_call: TRBJ2-1
v_call: TRBV9
clone_size: .
d_call: TRBD2
cdr3_aa: CASSEREGLNEQFF
cdr3_nt: TGTGCCAGCAGCGAGCGGGAGGGCCTCAATGAGCAGTTCTTC

cdr3_length: 16
j_call: TRBJ1-4
v_call: TRBV5-1
clone_size: few
d_call: TRBD1
cdr3_aa: CASSKGQGGTNEKLFF
cdr3_nt: TGCGCCAGCAGCAAGGGACAGGGGGGAACTAATGAAAAACTGTTTTTT

cdr3_length: 15
j_call: TRBJ2-1
v_call: TRBV11-2
clone_size: .
d_call: TRBD1
cdr3_aa: CASSRRQGSYNEQFF
cdr3_nt: TGTGCCAGCAGCCGCCGACAGGGATCCTACAATGAGCAGTTCTTC

cdr3_length: 15
j_call: TRBJ1-2
v_call: TRBV3-1/TRBV3-2
clone_size: .
d_call: TRBD1
cdr3_aa: CASSLPGQGARGYTF
cdr3_nt: TGTGCCAGCAGCCTCCCGGGACAGGGGGCGCGGGGCTACACCTTC

cdr3_length: 16
j_call: TRBJ2-2
v_call: TRBV5-4
clone_size: .
d_call: TRBD2
cdr3_aa: CASRSGLAVNTGELFF
cdr3_nt: TGTGCCAGCAGGTCTGGACTAGCGGTAAACACCGGGGAGCTGTTTTTT

cdr3_length: 16
j_call: TRBJ1-1
v_call: TRBV6-6
clone_size: .
d_call: TRBD1
cdr3_aa: CASSYDPGTGSTEAFF
cdr3_nt: TGTGCCAGCAGTTACGACCCCGGGACAGGGAGCACTGAAGCTTTCTTT

cdr3_length: 14
j_call: TRBJ2-7
v_call: TRBV3-1/TRBV3-2
clone_size: .
d_call: .
cdr3_aa: CASSRSSGPYEQYF
cdr3_nt: TGTGCCAGCAGCCGAAGTAGCGGACCCTACGAGCAGTACTTC

cdr3_length: 15
j_call: TRBJ2-1
v_call: TRBV7-8
clone_size: .
d_call: .
cdr3_aa: CASSFGLPSYNEQFF
cdr3_nt: TGTGCCAGCAGCTTCGGACTTCCATCCTACAATGAGCAGTTCTTC

cdr3_length: 16
j_call: TRBJ2-7
v_call: TRBV5-4
clone_size: .
d_call: TRBD2
cdr3_aa: CASSLGASGRAYEQYF
cdr3_nt: TGTGCCAGCAGCTTGGGGGCTAGCGGGAGGGCCTACGAGCAGTACTTC

cdr3_length: 14
j_call: TRBJ2-3
v_call: TRBV29-1
clone_size: few
d_call: .
cdr3_aa: CSGDSRESTDTQYF
cdr3_nt: TGCAGCGGGGACTCGCGGGAAAGCACAGATACGCAGTATTTT

cdr3_length: 16
j_call: TRBJ2-1
v_call: TRBV14
clone_size: .
d_call: TRBD2
cdr3_aa: CASSQGVAGSHNEQFF
cdr3_nt: TGTGCCAGCAGCCAAGGAGTAGCGGGCTCCCACAATGAGCAGTTCTTC

cdr3_length: 15
j_call: TRBJ2-2
v_call: TRBV6-1
clone_size: .
d_call: TRBD2
cdr3_aa: CASSSSGRNTGELFF
cdr3_nt: TGTGCCAGCAGTTCTAGCGGGAGGAACACCGGGGAGCTGTTTTTT

cdr3_length: 14
j_call: TRBJ2-7
v_call: TRBV7-9
clone_size: once
d_call: .
cdr3_aa: CASSSGGNPYEQYF
cdr3_nt: TGTGCCAGCAGCTCAGGAGGCAACCCCTACGAGCAGTACTTC

cdr3_length: 14
j_call: TRBJ1-1
v_call: TRBV18
clone_size: .
d_call: TRBD1
cdr3_aa: CASSPDRVSTEAFF
cdr3_nt: TGTGCCAGCTCACCCGACAGGGTTAGCACTGAAGCTTTCTTT

cdr3_length: 15
j_call: TRBJ2-1
v_call: TRBV10-3
clone_size: .
d_call: .
cdr3_aa: CAIRQGLGGINEQFF
cdr3_nt: TGTGCCATCAGGCAGGGACTCGGGGGAATAAATGAGCAGTTCTTC

cdr3_length: 15
j_call: TRBJ2-5
v_call: TRBV5-1
clone_size: .
d_call: .
cdr3_aa: CASTKDSYSGETQYF
cdr3_nt: TGCGCCAGCACCAAGGACAGCTACAGTGGGGAGACCCAGTACTTC

cdr3_length: 15
j_call: TRBJ1-6
v_call: TRBV10-3
clone_size: .
d_call: .
cdr3_aa: CAISSTGDYNSPLHF
cdr3_nt: TGTGCCATCAGTTCCACAGGAGACTATAATTCACCCCTCCACTTT

cdr3_length: 16
j_call: TRBJ2-7
v_call: TRBV11-3
clone_size: .
d_call: TRBD2
cdr3_aa: CASSQPPGLANYEQYF
cdr3_nt: TGTGCCAGCAGCCAACCTCCGGGACTAGCCAACTACGAGCAGTACTTC

cdr3_length: 16
j_call: TRBJ2-2
v_call: TRBV11-3
clone_size: .
d_call: TRBD1
cdr3_aa: CASSLGQGVYTGELFF
cdr3_nt: TGTGCCAGCAGCTTAGGACAGGGGGTCTACACCGGGGAGCTGTTTTTT